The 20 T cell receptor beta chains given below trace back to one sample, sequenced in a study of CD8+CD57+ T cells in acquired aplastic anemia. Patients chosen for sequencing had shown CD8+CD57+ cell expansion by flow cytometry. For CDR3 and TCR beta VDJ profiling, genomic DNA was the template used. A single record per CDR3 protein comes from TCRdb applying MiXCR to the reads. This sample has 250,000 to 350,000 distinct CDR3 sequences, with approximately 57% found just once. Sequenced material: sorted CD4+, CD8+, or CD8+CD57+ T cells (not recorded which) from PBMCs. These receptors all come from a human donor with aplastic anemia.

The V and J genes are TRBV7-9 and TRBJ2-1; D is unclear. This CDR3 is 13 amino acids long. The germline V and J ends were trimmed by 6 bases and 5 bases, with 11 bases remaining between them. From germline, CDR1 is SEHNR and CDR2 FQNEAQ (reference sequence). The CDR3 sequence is CASSDGRHNEQFF. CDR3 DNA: TGTGCCAGCAGTGACGGGCGACACAATGAGCAGTTCTTC. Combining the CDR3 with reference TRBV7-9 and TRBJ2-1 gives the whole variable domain DTGVSQNPRHKITKRGQNVTFRCDPISEHNRLYWYRQTLGQGPEFLTYFQNEAQLEKSRLLSDRFSAERPKGSFSTLEIQRTEQGDSAMYLCASSDGRHNEQFFGPGTRLTVL.

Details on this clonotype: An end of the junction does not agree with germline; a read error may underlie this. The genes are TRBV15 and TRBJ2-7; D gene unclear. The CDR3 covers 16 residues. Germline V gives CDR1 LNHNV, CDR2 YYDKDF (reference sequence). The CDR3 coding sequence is TGTGCCACCAGCAGAGTGATGACGGGCGGCTCCTACGGGCAGTACTTC. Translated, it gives CATSRVMTGGSYGQYF.

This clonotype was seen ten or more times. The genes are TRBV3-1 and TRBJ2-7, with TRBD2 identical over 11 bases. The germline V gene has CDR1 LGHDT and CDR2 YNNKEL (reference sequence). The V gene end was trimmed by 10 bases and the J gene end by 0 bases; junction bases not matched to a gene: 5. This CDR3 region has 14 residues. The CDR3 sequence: CATRTSGSSYEQYF. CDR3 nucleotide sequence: TGTGCCACTAGGACTAGCGGGTCCTCCTACGAGCAGTACTTC.

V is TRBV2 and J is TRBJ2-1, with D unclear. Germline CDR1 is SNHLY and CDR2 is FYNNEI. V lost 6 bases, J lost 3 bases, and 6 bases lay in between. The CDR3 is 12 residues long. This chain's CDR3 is CASRRFYNEQFF. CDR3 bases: TGTGCCAGCAGACGCTTCTACAATGAGCAGTTCTTC.

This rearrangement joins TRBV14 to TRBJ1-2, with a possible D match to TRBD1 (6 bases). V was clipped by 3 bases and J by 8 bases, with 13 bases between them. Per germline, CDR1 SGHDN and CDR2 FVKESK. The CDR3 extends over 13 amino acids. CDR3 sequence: CASSHPGDWGYTF. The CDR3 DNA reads TGTGCCAGCAGCCATCCAGGGGATTGGGGCTACACCTTC.

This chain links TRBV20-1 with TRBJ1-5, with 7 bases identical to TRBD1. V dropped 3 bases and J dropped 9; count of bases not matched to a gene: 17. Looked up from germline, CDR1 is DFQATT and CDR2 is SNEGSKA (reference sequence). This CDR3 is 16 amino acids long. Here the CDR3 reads CSASPPQGGYGWPQHF. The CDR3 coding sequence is TGCAGTGCTAGCCCCCCGCAGGGGGGATATGGCTGGCCCCAGCATTTT.

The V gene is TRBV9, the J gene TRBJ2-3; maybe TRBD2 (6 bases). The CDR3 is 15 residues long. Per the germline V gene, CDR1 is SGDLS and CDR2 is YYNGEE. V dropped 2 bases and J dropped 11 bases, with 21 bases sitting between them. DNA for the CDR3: TGTGCCAGCAGCGTCAGGCTAGCGTCCTACAATGAGCAGTATTTT. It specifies CASSVRLASYNEQYF.

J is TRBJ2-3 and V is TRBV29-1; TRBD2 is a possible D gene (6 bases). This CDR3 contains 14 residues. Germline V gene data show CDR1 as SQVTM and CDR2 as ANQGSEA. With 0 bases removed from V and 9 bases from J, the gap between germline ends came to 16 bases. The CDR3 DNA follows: TGCAGCGTTGAAGAGTCGGAGGGATGGGAAACGCAGTATTTT. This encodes CSVEESEGWETQYF.

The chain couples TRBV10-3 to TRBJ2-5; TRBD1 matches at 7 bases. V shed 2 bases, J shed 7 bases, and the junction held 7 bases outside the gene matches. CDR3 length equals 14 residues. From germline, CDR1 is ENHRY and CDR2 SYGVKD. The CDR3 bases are TGTGCCATCAGTGAGATACAGGGGCCCGGGACCCAGTACTTC. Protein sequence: CAISEIQGPGTQYF.

The CDR3 region has the DNA TGTGCCAGCAGCTTAACCGGGACAGGATCTAACGAGCAGTACTTC. Translation gives CASSLTGTGSNEQYF. The chain employs TRBV7-6 and TRBJ2-7, with 8 bases lining up with TRBD1. Looked up from germline, CDR1 is SGHVS and CDR2 is FNYEAQ. This CDR3 has 15 amino acids. The J segment lost 5 bases and the V segment lost 2 bases, leaving 8 bases of the junction unmatched.

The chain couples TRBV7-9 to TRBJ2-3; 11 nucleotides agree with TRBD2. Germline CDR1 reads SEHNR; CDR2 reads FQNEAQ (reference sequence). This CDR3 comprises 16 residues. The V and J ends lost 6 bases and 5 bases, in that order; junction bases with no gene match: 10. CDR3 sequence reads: CASRITGTSGLDTQYF. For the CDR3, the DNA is TGTGCCAGCAGAATAACCGGGACTAGCGGTTTAGATACGCAGTATTTT.

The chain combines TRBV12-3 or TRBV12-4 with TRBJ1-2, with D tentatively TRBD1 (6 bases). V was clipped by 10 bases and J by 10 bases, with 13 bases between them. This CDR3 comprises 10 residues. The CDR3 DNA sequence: TGTGCCACCCGAGAGGGGGTCTACACCTTC. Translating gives CATREGVYTF.

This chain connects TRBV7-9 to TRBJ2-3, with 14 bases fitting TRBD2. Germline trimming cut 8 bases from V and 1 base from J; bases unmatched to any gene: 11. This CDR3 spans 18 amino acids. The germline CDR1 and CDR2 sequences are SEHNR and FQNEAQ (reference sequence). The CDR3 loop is CASGLRLAGGWRTDTQYF. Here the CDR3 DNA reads TGTGCCAGCGGACTAAGACTAGCGGGAGGGTGGCGCACAGATACGCAGTATTTT.

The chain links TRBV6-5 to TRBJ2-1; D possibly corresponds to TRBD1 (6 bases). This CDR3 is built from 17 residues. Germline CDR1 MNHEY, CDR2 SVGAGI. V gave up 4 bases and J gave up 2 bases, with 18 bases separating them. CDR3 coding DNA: TGTGCCAGCAGTTTACCACGGACAGTAACCACCTACAATGAGCAGTTCTTC. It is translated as CASSLPRTVTTYNEQFF.

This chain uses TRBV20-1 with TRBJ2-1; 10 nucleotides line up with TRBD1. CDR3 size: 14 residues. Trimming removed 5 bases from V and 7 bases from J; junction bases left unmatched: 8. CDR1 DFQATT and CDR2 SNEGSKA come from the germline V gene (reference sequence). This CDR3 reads CSALPGQGWNEQFF. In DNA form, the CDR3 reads TGCAGTGCTTTACCGGGACAGGGGTGGAATGAGCAGTTCTTC.

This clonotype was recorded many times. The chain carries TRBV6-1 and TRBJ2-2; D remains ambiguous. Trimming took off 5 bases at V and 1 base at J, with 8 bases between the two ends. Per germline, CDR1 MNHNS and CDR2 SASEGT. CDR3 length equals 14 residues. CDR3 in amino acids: CASSPMVNTGELFF. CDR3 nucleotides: TGTGCCAGCAGTCCGATGGTGAACACCGGGGAGCTGTTTTTT.

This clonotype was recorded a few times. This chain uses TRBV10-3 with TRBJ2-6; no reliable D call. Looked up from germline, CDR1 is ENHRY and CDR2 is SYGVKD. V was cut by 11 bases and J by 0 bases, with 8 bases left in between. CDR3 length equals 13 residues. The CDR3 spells CAASPSGANVLTF. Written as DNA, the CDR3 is TGTGCCGCAAGCCCCTCTGGGGCCAACGTCCTGACTTTC.

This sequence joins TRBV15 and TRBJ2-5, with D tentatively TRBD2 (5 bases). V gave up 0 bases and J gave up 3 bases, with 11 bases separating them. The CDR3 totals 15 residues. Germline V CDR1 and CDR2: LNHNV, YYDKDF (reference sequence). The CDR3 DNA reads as TGTGCCACCAGCAGAGATCTGGGAGCGGAAGAGACCCAGTACTTC. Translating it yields CATSRDLGAEETQYF.

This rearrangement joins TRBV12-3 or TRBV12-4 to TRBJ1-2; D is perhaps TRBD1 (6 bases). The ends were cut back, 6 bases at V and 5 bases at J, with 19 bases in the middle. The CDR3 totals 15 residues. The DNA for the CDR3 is TGTGCCAGCAGGAGGCAGGGACACACAACTTATGGCTACACCTTC. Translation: CASRRQGHTTYGYTF.

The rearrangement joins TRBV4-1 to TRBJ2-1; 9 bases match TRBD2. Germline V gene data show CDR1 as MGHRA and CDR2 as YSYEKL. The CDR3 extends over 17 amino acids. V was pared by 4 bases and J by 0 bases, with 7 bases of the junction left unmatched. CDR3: CASSPPSGKSSYNEQFF. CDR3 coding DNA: TGCGCCAGCAGCCCTCCTAGCGGGAAGAGCTCCTACAATGAGCAGTTCTTC.